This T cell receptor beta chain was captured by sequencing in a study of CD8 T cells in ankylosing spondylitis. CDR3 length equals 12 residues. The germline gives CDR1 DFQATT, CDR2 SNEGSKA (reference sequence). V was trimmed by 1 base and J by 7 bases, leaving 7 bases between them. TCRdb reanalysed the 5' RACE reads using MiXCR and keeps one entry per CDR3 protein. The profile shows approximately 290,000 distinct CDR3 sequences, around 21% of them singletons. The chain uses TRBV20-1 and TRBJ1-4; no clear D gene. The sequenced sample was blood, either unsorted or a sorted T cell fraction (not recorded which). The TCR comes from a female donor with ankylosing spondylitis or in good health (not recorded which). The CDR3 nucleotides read TGCAGTGCTAGAGGGGTTGGTGAAAAACTGTTTTTT. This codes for CSARGVGEKLFF.